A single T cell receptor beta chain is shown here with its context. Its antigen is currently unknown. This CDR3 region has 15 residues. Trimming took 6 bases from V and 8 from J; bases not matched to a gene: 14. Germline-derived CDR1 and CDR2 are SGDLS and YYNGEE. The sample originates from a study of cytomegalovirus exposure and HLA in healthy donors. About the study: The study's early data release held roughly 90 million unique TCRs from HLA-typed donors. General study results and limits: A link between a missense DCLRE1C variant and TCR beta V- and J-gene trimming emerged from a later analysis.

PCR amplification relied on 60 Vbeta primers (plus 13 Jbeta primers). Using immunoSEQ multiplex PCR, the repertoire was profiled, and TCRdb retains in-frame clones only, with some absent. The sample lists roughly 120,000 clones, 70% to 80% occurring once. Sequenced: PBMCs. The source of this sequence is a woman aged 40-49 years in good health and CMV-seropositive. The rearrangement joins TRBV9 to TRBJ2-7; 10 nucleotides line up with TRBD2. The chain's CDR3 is CASTISGLAGEKQYF. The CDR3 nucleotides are TGTGCCAGCACTATCTCAGGGCTAGCGGGGGAGAAGCAGTACTTC.